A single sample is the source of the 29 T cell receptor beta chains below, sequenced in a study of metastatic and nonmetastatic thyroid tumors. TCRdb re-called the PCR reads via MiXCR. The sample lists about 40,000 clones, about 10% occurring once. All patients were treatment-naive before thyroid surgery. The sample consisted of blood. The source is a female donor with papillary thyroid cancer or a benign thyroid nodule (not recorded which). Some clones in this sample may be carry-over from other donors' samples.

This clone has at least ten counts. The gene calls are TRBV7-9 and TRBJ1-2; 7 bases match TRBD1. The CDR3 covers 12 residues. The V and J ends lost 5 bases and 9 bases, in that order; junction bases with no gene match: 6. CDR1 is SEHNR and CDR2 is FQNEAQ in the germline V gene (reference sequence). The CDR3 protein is CASSLGQWSYTF. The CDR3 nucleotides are TGTGCCAGCAGCCTGGGACAGTGGAGCTACACCTTC.

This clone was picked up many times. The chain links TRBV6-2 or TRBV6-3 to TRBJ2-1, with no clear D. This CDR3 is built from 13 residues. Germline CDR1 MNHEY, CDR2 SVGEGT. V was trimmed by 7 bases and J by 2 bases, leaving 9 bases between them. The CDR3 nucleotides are TGTGCCAGCAACGGACCCGCCTACAATGAGCAGTTCTTC. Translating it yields CASNGPAYNEQFF.

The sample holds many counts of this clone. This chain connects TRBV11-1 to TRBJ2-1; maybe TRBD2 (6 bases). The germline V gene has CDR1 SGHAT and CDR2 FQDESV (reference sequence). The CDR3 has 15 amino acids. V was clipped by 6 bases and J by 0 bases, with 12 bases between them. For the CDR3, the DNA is TGTGCCAGCAGAAAGGGTAGCGGCTCCTACAATGAGCAGTTCTTC. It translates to CASRKGSGSYNEQFF. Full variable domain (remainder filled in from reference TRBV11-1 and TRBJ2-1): EAEVAQSPRYKITEKSQAVAFWCDPISGHATLYWYRQILGQGPELLVQFQDESVVDDSQLPKDRFSAERLKGVDSTLKIQPAELGDSAMYLCASRKGSGSYNEQFFGPGTRLTVL.

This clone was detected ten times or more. Written as DNA, the CDR3 is TGTGCCAGCAGCCTTGGGTGGGACAGCGAGCAGTACTTC. This gives the protein CASSLGWDSEQYF. The V call is TRBV5-8, the J call TRBJ2-7; TRBD1 aligns across 7 bases. Germline V CDR1 and CDR2: SGHTS, YDEGEE. After removal of 4 bases from V and 6 bases from J, the junction contained 7 bases not matched to a gene. The CDR3 sequence is 13 residues long.

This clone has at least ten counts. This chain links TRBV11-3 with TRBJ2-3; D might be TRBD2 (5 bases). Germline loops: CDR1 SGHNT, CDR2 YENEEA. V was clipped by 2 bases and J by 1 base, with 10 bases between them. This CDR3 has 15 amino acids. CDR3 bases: TGTGCCAGCAGCTTAAGGGAGACGGGCACAGATACGCAGTATTTT. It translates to CASSLRETGTDTQYF.

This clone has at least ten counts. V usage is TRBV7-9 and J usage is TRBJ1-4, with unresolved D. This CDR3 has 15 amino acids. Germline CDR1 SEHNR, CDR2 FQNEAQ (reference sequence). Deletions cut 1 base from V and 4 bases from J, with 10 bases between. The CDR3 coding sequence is TGTGCCAGCAGCTTAGGAGGACCACATAATGAAAAACTGTTTTTT. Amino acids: CASSLGGPHNEKLFF.

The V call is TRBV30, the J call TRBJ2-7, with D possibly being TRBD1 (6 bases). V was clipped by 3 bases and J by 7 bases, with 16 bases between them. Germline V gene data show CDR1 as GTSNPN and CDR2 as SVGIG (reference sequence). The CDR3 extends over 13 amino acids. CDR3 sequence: CAWSLTGTKEQYV. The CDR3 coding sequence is TGTGCCTGGAGCCTTACTGGGACAAAAGAGCAGTACGTC.

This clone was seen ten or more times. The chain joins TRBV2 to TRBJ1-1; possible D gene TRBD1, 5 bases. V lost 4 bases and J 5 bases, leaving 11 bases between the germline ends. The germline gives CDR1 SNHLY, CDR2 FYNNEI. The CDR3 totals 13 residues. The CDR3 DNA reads TGTGCCAGCAGTGCTCAGGGAGAGACTGAAGCTTTCTTT. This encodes CASSAQGETEAFF.

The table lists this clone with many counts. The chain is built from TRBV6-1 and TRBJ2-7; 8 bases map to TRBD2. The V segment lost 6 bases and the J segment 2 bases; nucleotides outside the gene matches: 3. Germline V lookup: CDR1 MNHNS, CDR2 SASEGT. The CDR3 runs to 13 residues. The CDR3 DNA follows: TGTGCCAGCAGGCGGGGGGTTGCCTACGAGCAGTACTTC. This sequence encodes CASRRGVAYEQYF.

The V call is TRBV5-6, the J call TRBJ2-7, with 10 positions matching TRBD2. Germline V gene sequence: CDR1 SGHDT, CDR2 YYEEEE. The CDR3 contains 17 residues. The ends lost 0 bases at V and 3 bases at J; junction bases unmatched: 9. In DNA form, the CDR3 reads TGTGCCAGCAGCTTGGATGGTCAGCGGGAGGGGTACTACGAGCAGTACGTC. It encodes CASSLDGQREGYYEQYV.

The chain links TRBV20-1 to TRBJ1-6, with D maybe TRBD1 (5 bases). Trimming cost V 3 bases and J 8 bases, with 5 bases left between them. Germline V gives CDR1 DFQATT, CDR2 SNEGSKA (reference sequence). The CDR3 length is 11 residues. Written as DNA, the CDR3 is TGCAGTGCTAGGGGGGATTCACCCCTCCACTTT. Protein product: CSARGDSPLHF.

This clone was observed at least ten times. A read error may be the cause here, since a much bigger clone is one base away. The CDR3 protein is CASGLGTLQAYEQYF. The DNA of the CDR3 is TGTGCCAGCGGCTTAGGGACACTACAAGCCTACGAGCAGTACTTC. The rearrangement joins TRBV13 to TRBJ2-7; D perhaps matches TRBD1 (6 bases). The germline V gene encodes CDR1 PRHDT and CDR2 FYEKMQ (reference sequence). The CDR3 has 15 amino acids.

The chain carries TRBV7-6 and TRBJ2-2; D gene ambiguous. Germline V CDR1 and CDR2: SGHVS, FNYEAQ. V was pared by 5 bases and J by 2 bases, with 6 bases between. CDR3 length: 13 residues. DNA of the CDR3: TGTGCCAGCAGCCTCCGTAACACCGGGGAGCTGTTTTTT. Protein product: CASSLRNTGELFF.

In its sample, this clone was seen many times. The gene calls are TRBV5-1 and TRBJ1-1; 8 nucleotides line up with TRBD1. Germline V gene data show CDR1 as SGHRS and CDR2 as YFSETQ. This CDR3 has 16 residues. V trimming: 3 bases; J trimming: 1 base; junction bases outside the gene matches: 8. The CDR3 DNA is TGCGCCAGCAGCTACACACAGGGGGTTGGGAACACTGAAGCTTTCTTT. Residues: CASSYTQGVGNTEAFF.

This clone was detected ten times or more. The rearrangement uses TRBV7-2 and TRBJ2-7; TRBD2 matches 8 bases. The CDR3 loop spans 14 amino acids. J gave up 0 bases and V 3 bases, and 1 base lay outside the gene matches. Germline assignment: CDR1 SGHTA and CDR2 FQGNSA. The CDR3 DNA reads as TGTGCCAGCAGCTTCGGGGGGGCCTCCTACGAGCAGTACTTC. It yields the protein CASSFGGASYEQYF. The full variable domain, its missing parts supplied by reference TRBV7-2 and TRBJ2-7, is GAGVSQSPSNKVTEKGKDVELRCDPISGHTALYWYRQSLGQGLEFLIYFQGNSAPDKSGLPSDRFSAERTGGSVSTLTIQRTQQEDSAVYLCASSFGGASYEQYFGPGTRLTVT.

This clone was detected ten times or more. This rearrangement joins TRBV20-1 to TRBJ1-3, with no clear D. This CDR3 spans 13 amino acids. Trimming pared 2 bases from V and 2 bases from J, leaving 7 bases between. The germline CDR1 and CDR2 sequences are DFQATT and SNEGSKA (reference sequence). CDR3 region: CSARSRPGNTIYF. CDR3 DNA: TGCAGTGCTAGATCCCGCCCTGGAAACACCATATATTTT.

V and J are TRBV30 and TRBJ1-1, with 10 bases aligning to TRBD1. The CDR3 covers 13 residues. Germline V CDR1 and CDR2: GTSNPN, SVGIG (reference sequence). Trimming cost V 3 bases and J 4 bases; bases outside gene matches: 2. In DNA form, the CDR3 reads TGTGCCTGGAGCCGGGACAGGGGCACTGAAGCTTTCTTT. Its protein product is CAWSRDRGTEAFF.

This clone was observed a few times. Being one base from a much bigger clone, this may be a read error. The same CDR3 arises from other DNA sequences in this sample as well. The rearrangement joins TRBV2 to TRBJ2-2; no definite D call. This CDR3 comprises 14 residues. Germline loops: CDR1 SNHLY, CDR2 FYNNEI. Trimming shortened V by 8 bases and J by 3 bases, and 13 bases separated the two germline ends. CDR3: CASGSESDTGELFF. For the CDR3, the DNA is TGTGCCAGCGGCTCGGAGTCCGACACCGGGGAGCTGTTTTTT.

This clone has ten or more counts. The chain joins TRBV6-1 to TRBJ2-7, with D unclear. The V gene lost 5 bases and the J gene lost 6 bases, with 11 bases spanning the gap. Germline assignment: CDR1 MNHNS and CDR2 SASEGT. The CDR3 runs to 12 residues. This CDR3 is CASSYLMGEQYF. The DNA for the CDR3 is TGTGCCAGCAGTTATCTGATGGGCGAGCAGTACTTC.

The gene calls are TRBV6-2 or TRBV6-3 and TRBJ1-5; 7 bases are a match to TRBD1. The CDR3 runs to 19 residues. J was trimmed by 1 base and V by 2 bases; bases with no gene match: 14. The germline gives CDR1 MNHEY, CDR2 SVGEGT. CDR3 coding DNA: TGTGCCAGCAGTTACGAAGGCCACAGGGGAGTAGAAAGCAATCAGCCCCAGCATTTT. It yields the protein CASSYEGHRGVESNQPQHF.

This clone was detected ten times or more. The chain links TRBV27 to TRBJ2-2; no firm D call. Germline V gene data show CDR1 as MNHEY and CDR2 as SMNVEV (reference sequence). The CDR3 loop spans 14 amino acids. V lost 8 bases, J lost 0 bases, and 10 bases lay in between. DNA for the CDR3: TGTGCCAGCGGATTTTGGCCGAACACCGGGGAGCTGTTTTTT. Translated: CASGFWPNTGELFF.

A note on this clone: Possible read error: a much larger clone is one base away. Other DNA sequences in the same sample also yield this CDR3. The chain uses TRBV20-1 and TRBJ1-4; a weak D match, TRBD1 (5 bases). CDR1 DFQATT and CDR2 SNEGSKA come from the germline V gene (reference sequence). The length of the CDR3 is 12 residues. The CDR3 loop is CSARGGDEKLFF. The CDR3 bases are TGCAGTGCCCGGGGAGGGGATGAAAAGCTGTTTTTT.

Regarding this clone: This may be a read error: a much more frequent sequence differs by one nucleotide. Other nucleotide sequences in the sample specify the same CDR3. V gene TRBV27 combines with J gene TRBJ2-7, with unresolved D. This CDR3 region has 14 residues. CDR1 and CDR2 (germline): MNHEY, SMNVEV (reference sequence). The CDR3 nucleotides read TGTGTCAGCAGTTCCACCCGACACGGATACGAGCAGTATTTC. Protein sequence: CVSSSTRHGYEQYF.

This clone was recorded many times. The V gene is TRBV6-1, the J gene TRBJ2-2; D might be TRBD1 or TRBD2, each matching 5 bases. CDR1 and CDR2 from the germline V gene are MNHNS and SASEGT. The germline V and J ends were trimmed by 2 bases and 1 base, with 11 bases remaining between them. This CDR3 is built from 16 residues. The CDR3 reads CASSERGRQNTGELFF. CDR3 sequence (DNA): TGTGCCAGCAGTGAACGGGGCAGGCAGAACACCGGGGAGCTGTTTTTT.

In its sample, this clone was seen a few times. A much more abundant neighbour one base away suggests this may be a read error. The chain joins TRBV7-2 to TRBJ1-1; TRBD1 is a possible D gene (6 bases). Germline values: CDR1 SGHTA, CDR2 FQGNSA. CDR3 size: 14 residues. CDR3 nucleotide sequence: TGTGCCAGCAGCTCCTACAGGGTGAACACTGGAGCTTTCTTT. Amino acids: CASSSYRVNTGAFF.

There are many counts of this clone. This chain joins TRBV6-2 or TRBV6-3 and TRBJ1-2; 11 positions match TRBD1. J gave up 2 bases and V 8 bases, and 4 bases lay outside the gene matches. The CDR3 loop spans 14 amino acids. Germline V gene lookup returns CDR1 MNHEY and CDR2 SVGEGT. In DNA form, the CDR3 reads TGTGCCAGCCGATGGACAGGGGGCAACTATGGCTACACCTTC. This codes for CASRWTGGNYGYTF.

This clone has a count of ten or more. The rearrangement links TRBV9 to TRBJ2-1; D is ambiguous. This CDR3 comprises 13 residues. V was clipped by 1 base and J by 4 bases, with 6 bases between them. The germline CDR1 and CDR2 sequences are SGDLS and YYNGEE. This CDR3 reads CASSVTPYNEQFF. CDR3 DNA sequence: TGTGCCAGCAGCGTAACACCTTACAATGAGCAGTTCTTC.

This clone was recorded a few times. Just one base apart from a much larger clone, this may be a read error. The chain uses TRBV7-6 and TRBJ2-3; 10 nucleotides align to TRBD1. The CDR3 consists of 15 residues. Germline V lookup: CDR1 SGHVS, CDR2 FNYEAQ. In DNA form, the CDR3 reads TGTGCCGGCAGCGGCCGGGACAGGGGCCCAGATACGCAGTATTTT. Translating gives CAGSGRDRGPDTQYF.

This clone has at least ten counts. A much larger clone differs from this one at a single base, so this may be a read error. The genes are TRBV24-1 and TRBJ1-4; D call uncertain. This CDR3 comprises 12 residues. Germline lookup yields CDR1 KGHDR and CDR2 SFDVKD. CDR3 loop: CATSDFGEKLVF. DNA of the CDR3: TGTGCCACCAGTGATTTTGGGGAAAAACTGGTTTTT.